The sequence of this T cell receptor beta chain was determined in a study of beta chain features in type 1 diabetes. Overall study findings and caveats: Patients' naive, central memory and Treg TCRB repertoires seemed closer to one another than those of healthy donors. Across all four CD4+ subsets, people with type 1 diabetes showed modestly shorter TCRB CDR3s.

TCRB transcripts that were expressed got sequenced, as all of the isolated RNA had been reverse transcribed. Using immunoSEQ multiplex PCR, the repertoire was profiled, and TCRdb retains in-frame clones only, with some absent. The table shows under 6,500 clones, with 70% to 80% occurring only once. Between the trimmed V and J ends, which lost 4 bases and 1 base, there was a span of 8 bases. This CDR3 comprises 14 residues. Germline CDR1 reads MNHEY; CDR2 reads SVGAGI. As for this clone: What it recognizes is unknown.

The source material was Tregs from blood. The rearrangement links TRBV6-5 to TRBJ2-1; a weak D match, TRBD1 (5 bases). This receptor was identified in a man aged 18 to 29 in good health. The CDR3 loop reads CASSSRGSYNEQFF. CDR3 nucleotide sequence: TGTGCCAGCAGTTCTAGGGGATCCTACAATGAGCAGTTCTTC.